This T cell receptor beta chain was profiled in a study of cytomegalovirus exposure and HLA in healthy donors. The study ran its PCR with 60 Vbeta and 13 Jbeta primers. The method was immunoSEQ multiplex PCR; TCRdb's version includes in-frame clones alone and lacks a portion of them. This table has fewer than 150,000 clones, over 70% appearing once. The study's findings and limits: Some segments of the V type, notably TRBV6-2 and TRBV6-3, were excluded as indistinguishable. An analysis done earlier found most TCR beta V segments productive about 87% or about 30% of the time.

CDR3 length: 17 residues. CDR1 MNHNS and CDR2 SASEGT come from the germline V gene. Trimming stripped 1 base from V and 4 bases from J, with 14 bases between. As concerns this clone: The antigen is undetermined.

Sequencing was performed on PBMCs. The sequence came from a man aged 35 to 55 in good health and CMV-seropositive. V usage is TRBV6-1 and J usage is TRBJ2-6, with D tentatively TRBD2 (5 bases). CDR3 amino acids: CASSEEGESSGANVLTF. In DNA, the CDR3 is TGTGCCAGCAGTGAAGAGGGAGAGTCATCCGGGGCCAACGTCCTGACTTTC.